Listed below are T cell receptor beta chains from one sample, sequenced in a study of blood T cell repertoires in COVID-19. Repertoires were generated with immunoSEQ multiplex PCR, while TCRdb's copy carries only in-frame clones and drops some. The sample holds about 86,000 clones, over 80% seen once. The sequenced sample was peripheral blood. Source of these receptors: a woman older than 75 with active or convalescent COVID-19. CDR3s include the opening cysteine and the closing phenylalanine or tryptophan. Clone sizes are given selectively: once, few, many, or a class where the clone is expanded.

V: TRBV28
J: TRBJ2-7
size: NA
CDR3: CASSLPNSYEQYF

V: TRBV19
J: TRBJ2-2
size: NA
CDR3: CASSTQQGTGELFF

V: TRBV6-6
J: TRBJ1-4
size: NA
CDR3: CASRKEYKLFF

V: TRBV29-1
J: TRBJ2-1
size: NA
CDR3: CSVEGVSGRSSYNEQFF

V: TRBV19
J: TRBJ2-3
size: NA
CDR3: CASSIDPRFRTDTQYF

V: TRBV6-5
J: TRBJ1-5
size: NA
CDR3: CASSYTGHGNQPQHF

V: TRBV28
J: TRBJ1-4
size: NA
CDR3: CASSLRQSPATNEKLFF

V: TRBV7-3
J: TRBJ1-1
size: NA
CDR3: CASSLSPLNTEAFF

V: TRBV18
J: TRBJ2-5
size: NA
CDR3: CASSPGAGQGQETQYF

V: TRBV5-1
J: TRBJ1-1
size: NA
CDR3: CASSLFSQGESTEAFF

V: TRBV10-2
J: TRBJ2-5
size: NA
CDR3: CASGGVEETQYF

V: TRBV4-3
J: TRBJ2-3
size: few
CDR3: CASSPMPGTDTQYF

V: TRBV28
J: TRBJ2-2
size: NA
CDR3: CASSLRGGYTGELFF

V: TRBV20-1
J: TRBJ1-1
size: NA
CDR3: CSASLGGFFLDTEAFF

V: TRBV6-5
J: TRBJ1-2
size: NA
CDR3: CASSYLTGNYGYTF

V: TRBV7-9
J: TRBJ1-2
size: NA
CDR3: CASTWGGRDYGYTF

V: TRBV6-2/TRBV6-3
J: TRBJ2-7
size: few
CDR3: CASSRQGAGYEQYF

V: TRBV5-1
J: TRBJ2-3
size: NA
CDR3: CASSSLEGGTDTQYF

V: TRBV7-3
J: TRBJ1-3
size: NA
CDR3: CASSLKTGYGNTIYF

V: TRBV5-1
J: TRBJ2-2
size: NA
CDR3: CASSRIAGETGELFF

V: TRBV7-6
J: TRBJ2-3
size: NA
CDR3: CASSLFGQGSTDTQYF

V: TRBV7-8
J: TRBJ2-7
size: NA
CDR3: CASSLARTGDYEQYF

V: TRBV3-1/TRBV3-2
J: TRBJ2-3
size: NA
CDR3: CASSIAGGRTDTQYF

V: TRBV11-2
J: TRBJ1-1
size: NA
CDR3: CASTSSDRGTEAFF